This is a list of T cell receptor beta chains from one sample in a study of cytomegalovirus exposure and HLA in healthy donors. The method was immunoSEQ multiplex PCR; TCRdb's version includes in-frame clones alone and lacks a portion of them. The sample has some 350,000 clones, 87% seen once; the top ten hold approximately 1.2%. Specimen: PBMCs. The origin of the receptors is a woman in her twenties or thirties in good health and CMV-seropositive. The CDR3 runs from the conserved cysteine through the conserved F or W. The D gene is left open where the match is weak. Clone sizes are given selectively: once, few, many, or a class where the clone is expanded.

NA	TRBV6-6	TRBJ1-1	NA	CASSLDWTEAFF	TGTGCCAGCAGCCTCGATTGGACTGAAGCTTTCTTT
NA	TRBV5-1	TRBJ2-7	NA	CASSRQTASYEQYF	TGCGCCAGCAGCCGCCAGACAGCCTCCTACGAGCAGTACTTC
NA	TRBV5-5	TRBJ1-5	NA	CASSLVAGNQPQHF	TGTGCCAGCAGCTTGGTGGCAGGCAATCAGCCCCAGCATTTT
NA	TRBV5-1	TRBJ2-5	NA	CASSLQAEETQYF	TGCGCCAGCAGCCTGCAGGCGGAAGAGACCCAGTACTTC
NA	TRBV28	TRBJ2-5	NA	CASSPRQGGEETQYF	TGTGCCAGCAGTCCACGACAGGGAGGGGAAGAGACCCAGTACTTC
NA	TRBV6-5	TRBJ1-2	NA	CASSYSGNQGYGYTF	TGTGCCAGCAGTTACTCGGGGAACCAGGGCTATGGCTACACCTTC
NA	TRBV2	TRBJ2-7	NA	CASRGQTYEQYF	TGTGCCAGCAGGGGGCAGACCTACGAGCAGTACTTC
NA	TRBV5-1	TRBJ2-1	TRBD1	CASSSRTGGSNEQFF	TGCGCCAGCAGCAGCAGGACAGGGGGCTCCAATGAGCAGTTCTTC
NA	TRBV27	TRBJ2-7	TRBD1	CASSVGTGPYEQYF	TGTGCCAGCAGTGTCGGGACAGGGCCCTACGAGCAGTACTTC
NA	TRBV29-1	TRBJ2-2	NA	CSVTLNTGELFF	TGCAGCGTTACACTGAACACCGGGGAGCTGTTTTTT
NA	TRBV7-9	TRBJ2-1	TRBD1	CASSVVGTGSNEQFF	TGTGCCAGCAGCGTAGTGGGGACAGGGTCCAATGAGCAGTTCTTC
NA	TRBV7-2	TRBJ2-2	TRBD2	CASSLFRTSGSPNTGELFF	TGTGCCAGCAGCTTATTCCGGACTAGCGGGAGCCCGAACACCGGGGAGCTGTTTTTT
once	TRBV15	TRBJ2-1	TRBD2	CATSRVRLAGVNEQFF	TGTGCCACCAGCAGAGTCCGTCTAGCGGGAGTCAATGAGCAGTTCTTC
NA	TRBV9	TRBJ2-7	NA	CASSGAAPYEQYF	TGTGCCAGCAGCGGAGCAGCGCCCTACGAGCAGTACTTC
few	TRBV2	TRBJ1-1	NA	CASNLNPPDTEAFF	TGTGCCAGCAATCTGAACCCTCCTGACACTGAAGCTTTCTTT
NA	TRBV18	TRBJ1-5	TRBD1	CASSPGGQGGQPQHF	TGTGCCAGCTCACCAGGAGGACAGGGTGGGCAGCCCCAGCATTTT
NA	TRBV25-1	TRBJ2-3	NA	CASSEFRRTDTQYF	TGTGCCAGCAGTGAATTCCGACGCACAGATACGCAGTATTTT
NA	TRBV27	TRBJ1-1	NA	CASTGGVNTEAFF	TGTGCCAGCACCGGTGGGGTGAACACTGAAGCTTTCTTT
once	TRBV5-1	TRBJ1-3	TRBD1	CASASGGSRFSGNTIYF	TGCGCCAGCGCTTCAGGGGGCTCCCGATTCTCTGGAAACACCATATATTTT
NA	TRBV5-6	TRBJ2-5	TRBD1	CASSATGAETQYF	TGTGCCAGCAGCGCGACAGGGGCGGAGACCCAGTACTTC